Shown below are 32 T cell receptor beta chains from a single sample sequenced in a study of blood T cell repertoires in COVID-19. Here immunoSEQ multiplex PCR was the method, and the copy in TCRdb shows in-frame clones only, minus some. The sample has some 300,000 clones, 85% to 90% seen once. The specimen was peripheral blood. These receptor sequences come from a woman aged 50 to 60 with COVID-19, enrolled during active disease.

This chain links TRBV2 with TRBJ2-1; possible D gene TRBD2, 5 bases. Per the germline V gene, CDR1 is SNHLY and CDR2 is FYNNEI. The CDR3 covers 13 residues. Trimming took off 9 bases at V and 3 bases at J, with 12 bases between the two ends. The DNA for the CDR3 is TGTGCCAGTAAACCGCGGGTCTACAATGAGCAGTTCTTC. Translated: CASKPRVYNEQFF. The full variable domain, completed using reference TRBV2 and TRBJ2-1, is EPEVTQTPSHQVTQMGQEVILRCVPISNHLYFYWYRQILGQKVEFLVSFYNNEISEKSEIFDDQFSVERPDGSNFTLKIRSTKLEDSAMYFCASKPRVYNEQFFGPGTRLTVL.

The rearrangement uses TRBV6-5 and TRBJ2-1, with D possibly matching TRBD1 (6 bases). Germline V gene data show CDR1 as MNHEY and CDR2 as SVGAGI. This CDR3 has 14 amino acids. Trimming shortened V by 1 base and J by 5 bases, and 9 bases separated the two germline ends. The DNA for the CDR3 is TGTGCCAGCAGTTACTTGGGACAAAACAATGAGCAGTTCTTC. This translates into CASSYLGQNNEQFF.

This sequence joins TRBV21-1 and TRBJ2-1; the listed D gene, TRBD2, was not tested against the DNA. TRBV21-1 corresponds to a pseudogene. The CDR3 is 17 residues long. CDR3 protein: CASSSFAGDSSTYEQFF. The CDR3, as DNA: TGTGCCAGCAGCAGCTTTGCCGGGGACTCTTCGACCTATGAGCAGTTCTTC.

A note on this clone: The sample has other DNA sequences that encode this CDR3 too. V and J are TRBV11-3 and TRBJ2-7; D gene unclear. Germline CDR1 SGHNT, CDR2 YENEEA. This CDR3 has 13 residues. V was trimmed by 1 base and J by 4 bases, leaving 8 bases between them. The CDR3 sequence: CASSLGGSYEQYF. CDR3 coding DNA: TGTGCCAGCAGCTTAGGCGGATCATACGAGCAGTACTTC.

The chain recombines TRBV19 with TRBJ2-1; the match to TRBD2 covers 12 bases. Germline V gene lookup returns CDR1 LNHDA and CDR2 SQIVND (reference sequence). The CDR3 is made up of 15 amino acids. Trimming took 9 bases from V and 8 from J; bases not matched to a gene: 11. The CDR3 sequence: CASLTSGRSVHEQFF. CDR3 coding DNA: TGTGCCAGCTTGACTAGCGGGAGATCAGTACATGAGCAGTTCTTC.

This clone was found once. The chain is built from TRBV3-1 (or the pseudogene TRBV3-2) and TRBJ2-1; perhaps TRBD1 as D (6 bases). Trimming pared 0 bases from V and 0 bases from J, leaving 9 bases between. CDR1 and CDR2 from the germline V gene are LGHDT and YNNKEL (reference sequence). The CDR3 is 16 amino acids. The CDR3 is CASSQDRGSSYNEQFF. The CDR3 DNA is TGTGCCAGCAGCCAAGATAGGGGGAGCTCCTACAATGAGCAGTTCTTC.

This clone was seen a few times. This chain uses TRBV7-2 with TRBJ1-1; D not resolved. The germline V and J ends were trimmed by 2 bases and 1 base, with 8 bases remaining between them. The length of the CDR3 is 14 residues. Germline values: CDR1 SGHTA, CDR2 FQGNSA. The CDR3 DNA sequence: TGTGCCAGCAGCTTATCCAGGAAGAACACTGAAGCTTTCTTT. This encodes CASSLSRKNTEAFF. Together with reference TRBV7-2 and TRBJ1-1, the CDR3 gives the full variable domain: GAGVSQSPSNKVTEKGKDVELRCDPISGHTALYWYRQSLGQGLEFLIYFQGNSAPDKSGLPSDRFSAERTGGSVSTLTIQRTQQEDSAVYLCASSLSRKNTEAFFGQGTRLTVV.

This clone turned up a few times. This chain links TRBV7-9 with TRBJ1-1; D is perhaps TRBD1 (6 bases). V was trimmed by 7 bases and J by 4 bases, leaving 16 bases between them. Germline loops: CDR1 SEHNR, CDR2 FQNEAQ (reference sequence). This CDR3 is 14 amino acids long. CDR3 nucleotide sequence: TGTGCCAGCAAGCAGGGGCCCCGGGGCACTGAAGCTTTCTTT. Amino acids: CASKQGPRGTEAFF.

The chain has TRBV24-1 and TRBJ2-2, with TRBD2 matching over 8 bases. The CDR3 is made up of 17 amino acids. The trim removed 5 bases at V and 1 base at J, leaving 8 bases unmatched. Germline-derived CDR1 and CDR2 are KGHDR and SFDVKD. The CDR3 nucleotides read TGTGCCACCAGTGCCCGACCGGGACTAGTGAACACCGGGGAGCTGTTTTTT. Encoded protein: CATSARPGLVNTGELFF.

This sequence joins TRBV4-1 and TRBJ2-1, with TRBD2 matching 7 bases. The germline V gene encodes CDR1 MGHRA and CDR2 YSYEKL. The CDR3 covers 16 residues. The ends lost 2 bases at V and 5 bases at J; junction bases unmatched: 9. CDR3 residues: CASSQFTGLTDNEQFF. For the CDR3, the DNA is TGCGCCAGCAGCCAATTTACGGGACTAACCGACAATGAGCAGTTCTTC.

The CDR3 reads CASTSGLAGSNEQFF. The CDR3 DNA follows: TGTGCCAGCACGTCGGGACTAGCGGGTTCCAATGAGCAGTTCTTC. The chain recombines TRBV11-3 with TRBJ2-1; the match to TRBD2 covers 12 bases. V lost 7 bases, J lost 6 bases, and 7 bases stayed unmatched. Germline V gives CDR1 SGHNT, CDR2 YENEEA. The CDR3 totals 15 residues. Using reference TRBV11-3 and TRBJ2-1 for the parts outside the CDR3, the full variable domain is EAGVVQSPRYKIIEKKQPVAFWCNPISGHNTLYWYLQNLGQGPELLIRYENEEAVDDSQLPKDRFSAERLKGVDSTLKIQPAELGDSAVYLCASTSGLAGSNEQFFGPGTRLTVL.

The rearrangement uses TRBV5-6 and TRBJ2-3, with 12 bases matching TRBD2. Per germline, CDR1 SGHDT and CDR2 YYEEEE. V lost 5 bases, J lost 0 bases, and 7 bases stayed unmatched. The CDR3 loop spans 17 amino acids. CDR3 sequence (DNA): TGTGCCAGCAGTCCCGGGACTAGCGGGCGGAGCACAGATACGCAGTATTTT. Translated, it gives CASSPGTSGRSTDTQYF.

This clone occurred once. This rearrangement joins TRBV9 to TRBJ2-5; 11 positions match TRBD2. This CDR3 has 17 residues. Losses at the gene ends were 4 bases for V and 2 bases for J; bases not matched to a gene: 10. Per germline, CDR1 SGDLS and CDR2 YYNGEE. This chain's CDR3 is CASSPRGLAGNQETQYF. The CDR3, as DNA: TGTGCCAGCAGCCCCCGAGGACTAGCGGGTAATCAAGAGACCCAGTACTTC.

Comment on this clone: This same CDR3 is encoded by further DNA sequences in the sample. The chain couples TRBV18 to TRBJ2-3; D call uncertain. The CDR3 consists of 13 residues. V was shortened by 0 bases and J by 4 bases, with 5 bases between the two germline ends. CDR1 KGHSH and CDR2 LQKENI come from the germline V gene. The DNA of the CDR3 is TGTGCCAGCTCACCACCGTCCGCAGATACGCAGTATTTT. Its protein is CASSPPSADTQYF. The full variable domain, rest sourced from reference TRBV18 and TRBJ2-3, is NAGVMQNPRHLVRRRGQEARLRCSPMKGHSHVYWYRQLPEEGLKFMVYLQKENIIDESGMPKERFSAEFPKEGPSILRIQQVVRGDSAAYFCASSPPSADTQYFGPGTRLTVL.

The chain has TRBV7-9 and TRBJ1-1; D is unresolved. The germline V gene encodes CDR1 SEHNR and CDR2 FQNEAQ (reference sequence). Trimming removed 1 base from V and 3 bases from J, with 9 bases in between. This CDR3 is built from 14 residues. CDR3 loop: CASSLVEEHTEAFF. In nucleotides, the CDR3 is TGTGCCAGCAGCTTAGTGGAGGAACACACTGAAGCTTTCTTT.

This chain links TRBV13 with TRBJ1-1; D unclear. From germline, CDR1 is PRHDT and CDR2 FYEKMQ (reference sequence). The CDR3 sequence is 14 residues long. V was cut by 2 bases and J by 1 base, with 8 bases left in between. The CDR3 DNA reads TGTGCCAGCAGCTTACGTCAGAAGAACACTGAAGCTTTCTTT. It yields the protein CASSLRQKNTEAFF. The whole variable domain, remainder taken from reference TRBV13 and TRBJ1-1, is AAGVIQSPRHLIKEKRETATLKCYPIPRHDTVYWYQQGPGQDPQFLISFYEKMQSDKGSIPDRFSAQQFSDYHSELNMSSLELGDSALYFCASSLRQKNTEAFFGQGTRLTVV.

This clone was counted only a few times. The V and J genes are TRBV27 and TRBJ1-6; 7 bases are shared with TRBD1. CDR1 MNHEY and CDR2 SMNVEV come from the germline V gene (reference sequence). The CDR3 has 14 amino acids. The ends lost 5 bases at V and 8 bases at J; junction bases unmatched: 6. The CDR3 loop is CASSPQTGYSPLHF. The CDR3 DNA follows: TGTGCCAGCAGTCCCCAGACAGGGTATTCACCCCTCCACTTT.

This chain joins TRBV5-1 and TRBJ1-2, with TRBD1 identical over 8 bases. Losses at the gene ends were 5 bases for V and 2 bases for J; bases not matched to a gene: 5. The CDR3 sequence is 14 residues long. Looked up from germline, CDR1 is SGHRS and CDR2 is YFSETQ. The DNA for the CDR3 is TGCGCCAGCAGTCAAAGGACAGGGAACTATGGCTACACCTTC. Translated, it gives CASSQRTGNYGYTF.

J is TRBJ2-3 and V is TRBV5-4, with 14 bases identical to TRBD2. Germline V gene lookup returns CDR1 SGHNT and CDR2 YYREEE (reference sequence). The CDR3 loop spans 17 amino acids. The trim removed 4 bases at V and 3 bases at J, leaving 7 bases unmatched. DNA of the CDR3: TGTGCCAGCAGCCACTCGGGACTAGCGGGAGTGACAGATACGCAGTATTTT. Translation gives CASSHSGLAGVTDTQYF. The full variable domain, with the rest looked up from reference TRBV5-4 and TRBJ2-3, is ETGVTQSPTHLIKTRGQQVTLRCSSQSGHNTVSWYQQALGQGPQFIFQYYREEENGRGNFPPRFSGLQFPNYSSELNVNALELDDSALYLCASSHSGLAGVTDTQYFGPGTRLTVL.

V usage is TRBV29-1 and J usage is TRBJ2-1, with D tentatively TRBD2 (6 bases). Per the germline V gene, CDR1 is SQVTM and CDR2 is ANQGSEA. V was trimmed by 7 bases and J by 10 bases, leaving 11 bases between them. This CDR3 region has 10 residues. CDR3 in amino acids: CSGGAREQFF. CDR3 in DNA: TGCAGCGGCGGGGCCAGGGAGCAGTTCTTC.

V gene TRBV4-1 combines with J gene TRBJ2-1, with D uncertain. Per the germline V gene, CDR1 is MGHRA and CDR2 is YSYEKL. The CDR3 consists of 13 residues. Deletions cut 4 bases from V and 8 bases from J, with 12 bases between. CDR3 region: CASSRSPLDEQFF. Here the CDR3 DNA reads TGCGCCAGCAGCCGTTCTCCCCTCGATGAGCAGTTCTTC.

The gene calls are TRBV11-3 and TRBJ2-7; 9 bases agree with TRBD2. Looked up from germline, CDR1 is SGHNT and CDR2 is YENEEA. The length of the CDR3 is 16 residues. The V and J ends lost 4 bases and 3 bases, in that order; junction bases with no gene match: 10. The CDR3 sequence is CASSYGFSGSSYEQYF. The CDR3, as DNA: TGTGCCAGCAGCTACGGGTTTAGCGGGAGCAGCTACGAGCAGTACTTC.

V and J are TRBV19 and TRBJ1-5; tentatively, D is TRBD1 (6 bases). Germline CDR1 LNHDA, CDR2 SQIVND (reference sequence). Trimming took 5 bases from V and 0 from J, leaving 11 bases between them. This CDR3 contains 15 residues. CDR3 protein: CASSRGAPSNQPQHF. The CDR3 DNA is TGTGCCAGTAGTCGGGGGGCCCCTAGCAATCAGCCCCAGCATTTT.

The CDR3 DNA reads as TGTGCCAGCAGCTTGGGGACATACTCCTACAATGAGCAGTTCTTC. This gives the protein CASSLGTYSYNEQFF. This chain connects TRBV5-5 to TRBJ2-1; possibly TRBD1 for D (5 bases). The CDR3 extends over 15 amino acids. The V gene's germline CDR1 is SGHKS and CDR2 YYEKEE (reference sequence). V lost 0 bases and J lost 0, with 7 bases in between.

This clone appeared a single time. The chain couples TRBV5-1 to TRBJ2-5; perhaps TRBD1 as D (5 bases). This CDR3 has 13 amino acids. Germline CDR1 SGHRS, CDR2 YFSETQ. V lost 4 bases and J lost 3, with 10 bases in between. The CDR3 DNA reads TGCGCCAGCAGCAGGGGCCACAAAGAGACCCAGTACTTC. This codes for CASSRGHKETQYF.

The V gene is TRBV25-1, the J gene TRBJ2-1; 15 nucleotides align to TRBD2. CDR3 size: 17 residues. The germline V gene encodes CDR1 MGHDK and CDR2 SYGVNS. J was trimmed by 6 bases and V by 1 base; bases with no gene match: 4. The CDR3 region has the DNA TGTGCCAGCAGTGAATTCGGGACTAGCGGGAGGATCAATGAGCAGTTCTTC. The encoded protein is CASSEFGTSGRINEQFF.

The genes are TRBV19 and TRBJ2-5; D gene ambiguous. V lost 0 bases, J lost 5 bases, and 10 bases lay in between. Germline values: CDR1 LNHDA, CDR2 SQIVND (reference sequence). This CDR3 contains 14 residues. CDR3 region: CASSIDFNRETQYF. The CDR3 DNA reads TGTGCCAGTAGTATAGATTTCAACCGGGAGACCCAGTACTTC.

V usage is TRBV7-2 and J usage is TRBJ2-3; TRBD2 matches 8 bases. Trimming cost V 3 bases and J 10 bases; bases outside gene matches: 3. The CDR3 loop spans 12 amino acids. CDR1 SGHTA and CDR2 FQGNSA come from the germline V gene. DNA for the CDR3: TGTGCCAGCAGCTTCGAGCGGGGGTCGCAGTATTTT. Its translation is CASSFERGSQYF. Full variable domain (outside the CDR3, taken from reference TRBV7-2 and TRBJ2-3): GAGVSQSPSNKVTEKGKDVELRCDPISGHTALYWYRQSLGQGLEFLIYFQGNSAPDKSGLPSDRFSAERTGGSVSTLTIQRTQQEDSAVYLCASSFERGSQYFGPGTRLTVL.

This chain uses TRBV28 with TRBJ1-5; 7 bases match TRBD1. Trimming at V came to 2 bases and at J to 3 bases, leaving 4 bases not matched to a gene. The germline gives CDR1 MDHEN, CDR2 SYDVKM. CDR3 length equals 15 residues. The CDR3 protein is CASSLNRGPNQPQHF. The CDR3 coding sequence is TGTGCCAGCAGTTTAAATAGGGGGCCCAATCAGCCCCAGCATTTT.

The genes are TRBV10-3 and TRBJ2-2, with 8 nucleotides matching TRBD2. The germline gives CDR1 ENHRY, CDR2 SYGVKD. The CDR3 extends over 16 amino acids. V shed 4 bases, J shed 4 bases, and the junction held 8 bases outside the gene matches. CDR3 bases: TGTGCCATCAGTGGACCCAGCGGGAGTGGCACCGGGGAGCTGTTTTTT. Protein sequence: CAISGPSGSGTGELFF.

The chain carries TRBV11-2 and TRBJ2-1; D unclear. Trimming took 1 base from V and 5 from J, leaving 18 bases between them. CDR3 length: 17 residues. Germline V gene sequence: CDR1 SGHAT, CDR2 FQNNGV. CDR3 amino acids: CASSLGPFLDVNNEQFF. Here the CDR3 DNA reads TGTGCCAGCAGCTTAGGACCGTTCCTAGACGTTAACAATGAGCAGTTCTTC. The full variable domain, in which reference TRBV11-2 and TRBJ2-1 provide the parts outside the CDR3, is EAGVAQSPRYKIIEKRQSVAFWCNPISGHATLYWYQQILGQGPKLLIQFQNNGVVDDSQLPKDRFSAERLKGVDSTLKIQPAKLEDSAVYLCASSLGPFLDVNNEQFFGPGTRLTVL.

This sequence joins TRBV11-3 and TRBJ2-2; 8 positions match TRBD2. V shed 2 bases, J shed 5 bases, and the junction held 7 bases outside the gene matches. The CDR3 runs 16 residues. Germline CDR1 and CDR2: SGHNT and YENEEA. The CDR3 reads CASSLMSGSGTGELFF. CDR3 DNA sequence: TGTGCCAGCAGCTTAATGAGCGGGAGTGGGACCGGGGAGCTGTTTTTT. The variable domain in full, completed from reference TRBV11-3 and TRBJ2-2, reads EAGVVQSPRYKIIEKKQPVAFWCNPISGHNTLYWYLQNLGQGPELLIRYENEEAVDDSQLPKDRFSAERLKGVDSTLKIQPAELGDSAVYLCASSLMSGSGTGELFFGEGSRLTVL.